This T cell receptor beta chain is drawn from a study of T cells in Graves' hyperthyroidism and ophthalmopathy. Looked up from germline, CDR1 is MDHEN and CDR2 is SYDVKM. V was pared by 8 bases and J by 3 bases, with 18 bases of the junction left unmatched. The CDR3 extends over 19 amino acids. Using RNA transcripts as the source, TCR beta CDR3 regions were amplified. First-round RT-PCR of the TCR CDR3 relied on the HTBI primer set. TCRdb re-analysed the multiplex PCR reads in MiXCR, keeping a single row per CDR3 protein. The sample shows hundreds of thousands of distinct CDR3 sequences, more than 20% of them seen only once.

The sample comprised blood. The TCR comes from a man aged 25 to 40 with Graves' ophthalmopathy. This chain connects TRBV28 to TRBJ2-6, with TRBD2 matching 8 bases. CDR3 residues: CASGTPILREGHGANVLTF. In DNA, the CDR3 is TGTGCCAGCGGAACCCCAATACTTCGGGAGGGGCATGGGGCCAACGTCCTGACTTTC.